The 32 T cell receptor beta chains listed next were all sequenced from one sample in a study of blood T cell repertoires in COVID-19. Clones were read by immunoSEQ multiplex PCR, and TCRdb kept only the in-frame ones, dropping some. The profile shows fewer than 130,000 clones, roughly 80% of them singletons. Sequencing was performed on peripheral blood. Receptors were obtained from a woman aged 60-70 years with acute or convalescent COVID-19.

The chain recombines TRBV7-8 with TRBJ1-5, with 7 bases matching TRBD1. CDR1 is SGHVS and CDR2 is FQNEAQ in the germline V gene. This CDR3 is 13 amino acids long. The junction had 2 bases not matched to a gene; V was cut back by 5 bases and J by 4 bases. The CDR3 DNA sequence: TGTGCCAGCAGCGCGGGACAGAATCAGCCCCAGCATTTT. Translated: CASSAGQNQPQHF.

CDR3 bases: TGCAGCACCCAGACAGGAGACACAGATACGCAGTATTTT. Protein product: CSTQTGDTDTQYF. The J gene is TRBJ2-3, the V gene TRBV29-1; D perhaps matches TRBD1 (6 bases). The V and J ends lost 8 bases and 2 bases respectively, with 14 bases between them. The germline CDR1 and CDR2 sequences are SQVTM and ANQGSEA. The CDR3 sequence is 13 residues long.

In this sample, this clone turned up a few times. This chain connects TRBV5-1 to TRBJ2-2; TRBD2 aligns across 11 bases. Germline CDR1 SGHRS, CDR2 YFSETQ. The CDR3 is 18 amino acids. Trimming at V came to 0 bases and at J to 1 base, leaving 5 bases not matched to a gene. The CDR3 region is CASSLVLAGGMNTGELFF. The DNA for the CDR3 is TGCGCCAGCAGCTTGGTGCTAGCGGGGGGTATGAACACCGGGGAGCTGTTTTTT.

This chain links TRBV7-9 with TRBJ1-1; weak D call: TRBD1 (5 bases). The V end lost 5 bases, the J end lost 7 bases, and 17 bases lay between the germline ends. The CDR3 is 14 residues long. CDR1 and CDR2 (germline): SEHNR, FQNEAQ (reference sequence). CDR3 protein: CASSISWGVDEAFF. The CDR3 coding sequence is TGTGCCAGCAGCATTAGTTGGGGCGTCGATGAAGCTTTCTTT. The complete variable domain, with remaining parts taken from reference TRBV7-9 and TRBJ1-1, reads DTGVSQNPRHKITKRGQNVTFRCDPISEHNRLYWYRQTLGQGPEFLTYFQNEAQLEKSRLLSDRFSAERPKGSFSTLEIQRTEQGDSAMYLCASSISWGVDEAFFGQGTRLTVV.

The chain is built from TRBV7-2 and TRBJ2-5; 7 bases fit TRBD1. CDR3 length: 14 residues. Trimming removed 1 base from V and 6 bases from J; junction bases left unmatched: 5. Germline V lookup: CDR1 SGHTA, CDR2 FQGNSA. The CDR3 sequence: CASSLDRGHKTQYF. CDR3 in DNA: TGTGCCAGCAGCTTAGACAGGGGTCACAAGACCCAGTACTTC.

The CDR3 reads CASSDLRASGGAEGNEQFF. The CDR3 nucleotides are TGTGCCAGCAGCGACTTGAGGGCTAGCGGGGGGGCAGAGGGCAATGAGCAGTTCTTC. The rearrangement joins TRBV4-2 to TRBJ2-1; 12 bases are shared with TRBD2. The CDR3 is made up of 19 amino acids. Germline lookup yields CDR1 LGHNA and CDR2 YNFKEQ. Trimming cost V 5 bases and J 6 bases; bases outside gene matches: 17.

The chain links TRBV2 to TRBJ1-2; D is perhaps TRBD1 (5 bases). V was trimmed by 7 bases and J by 5 bases, leaving 14 bases between them. This CDR3 spans 13 amino acids. Germline V gene data show CDR1 as SNHLY and CDR2 as FYNNEI. The CDR3 region is CASIPQGGYGYTF. The CDR3, as DNA: TGTGCCAGCATCCCCCAGGGTGGGTATGGCTACACCTTC. Full variable domain (remainder filled in from reference TRBV2 and TRBJ1-2): EPEVTQTPSHQVTQMGQEVILRCVPISNHLYFYWYRQILGQKVEFLVSFYNNEISEKSEIFDDQFSVERPDGSNFTLKIRSTKLEDSAMYFCASIPQGGYGYTFGSGTRLTVV.

The V call is TRBV24-1, the J call TRBJ2-3; D call uncertain. V was shortened by 2 bases and J by 6 bases, with 11 bases between the two germline ends. The CDR3 totals 14 residues. Germline lookup yields CDR1 KGHDR and CDR2 SFDVKD. The CDR3 sequence: CATSDSTRFDTQYF. CDR3 sequence (DNA): TGTGCCACCAGTGATTCTACCCGTTTCGATACGCAGTATTTT.

Here the CDR3 reads CASSLAYRGTTRGYTF. CDR3 sequence (DNA): TGTGCCAGCAGCTTAGCTTACAGGGGCACTACGAGGGGCTACACCTTC. The chain carries TRBV13 and TRBJ1-2; 7 bases are a match to TRBD1. The CDR3 runs 16 residues. The germline CDR1 and CDR2 sequences are PRHDT and FYEKMQ (reference sequence). V was clipped by 1 base and J by 8 bases; unmatched bases: 13.

This chain joins TRBV7-9 and TRBJ1-1; 10 nucleotides match TRBD1. J gave up 8 bases and V 3 bases, and 0 bases lay outside the gene matches. Germline V lookup: CDR1 SEHNR, CDR2 FQNEAQ (reference sequence). CDR3 size: 12 residues. This CDR3 reads CASSLTGGEAFF. The CDR3, as DNA: TGTGCCAGCAGCTTGACAGGGGGCGAAGCTTTCTTT.

CDR3 region: CASSLGTGYEQYF. The CDR3 nucleotides are TGTGCCAGCAGTTTAGGGACAGGCTACGAGCAGTACTTC. V and J are TRBV27 and TRBJ2-7, with TRBD1 matching over 8 bases. This CDR3 comprises 13 residues. CDR1 is MNHEY and CDR2 is SMNVEV in the germline V gene (reference sequence). With V trimmed by 2 bases and J by 3 bases, 0 bases remained unmatched.

V gene TRBV28 combines with J gene TRBJ2-7; D gene unclear. This CDR3 is 12 amino acids long. CDR1 and CDR2 (germline): MDHEN, SYDVKM. With 5 bases removed from V and 7 bases from J, the gap between germline ends came to 12 bases. CDR3 loop: CASSPSTTEQYF. CDR3 DNA sequence: TGTGCCAGCAGTCCTTCGACGACTGAGCAGTACTTC.

This rearrangement joins TRBV7-3 to TRBJ1-2; 7 bases map to TRBD1. The CDR3 extends over 13 amino acids. Germline V gene sequence: CDR1 SGHTA, CDR2 FQGTGA. Losses at the gene ends were 5 bases for V and 5 bases for J; bases not matched to a gene: 5. The CDR3 DNA is TGTGCCAGCAGCCCAACAGGGGCATATGGCTACACCTTC. It translates to CASSPTGAYGYTF.

V is TRBV20-1 and J is TRBJ1-1; D is perhaps TRBD1 (5 bases). V was clipped by 3 bases and J by 4 bases, with 9 bases between them. Germline V CDR1 and CDR2: DFQATT, SNEGSKA (reference sequence). This CDR3 is built from 12 residues. The CDR3 DNA reads TGCAGTGCTAGTTCCGGGGGCACTGAAGCTTTCTTT. This gives the protein CSASSGGTEAFF.

This chain links TRBV7-2 with TRBJ1-5, with TRBD1 as a possible D gene (6 bases). Germline assignment: CDR1 SGHTA and CDR2 FQGNSA. The V gene lost 6 bases and the J gene lost 4 bases, with 7 bases spanning the gap. The CDR3 covers 12 residues. Here the CDR3 reads CASRQGNQPQHF. CDR3 nucleotides: TGTGCCAGCAGGCAGGGGAATCAGCCCCAGCATTTT.

The DNA of the CDR3 is TGTGCCAGCAGCCGGAACAGTGAAAAACTGTTTTTT. It yields the protein CASSRNSEKLFF. The chain joins TRBV5-6 to TRBJ1-4, with no clear D. The V and J ends lost 4 bases and 7 bases respectively, with 8 bases between them. CDR1 and CDR2 from the germline V gene are SGHDT and YYEEEE. This CDR3 spans 12 amino acids.

The chain recombines TRBV15 with TRBJ2-5, with D perhaps TRBD2 (6 bases). V was cut by 0 bases and J by 2 bases, with 19 bases left in between. This CDR3 comprises 18 residues. Germline CDR1 reads LNHNV; CDR2 reads YYDKDF (reference sequence). In DNA, the CDR3 is TGTGCCACCAGCAGAGATGTAGAGGGACGACTAGGTCAAGAGACCCAGTACTTC. It specifies CATSRDVEGRLGQETQYF. The full variable domain, its missing parts supplied by reference TRBV15 and TRBJ2-5, is DAMVIQNPRYQVTQFGKPVTLSCSQTLNHNVMYWYQQKSSQAPKLLFHYYDKDFNNEADTPDNFQSRRPNTSFCFLDIRSPGLGDTAMYLCATSRDVEGRLGQETQYFGPGTRLLVL.

The chain joins TRBV30 to TRBJ2-6; a weak D match, TRBD1 (5 bases). The CDR3 has 16 residues. The germline CDR1 and CDR2 sequences are GTSNPN and SVGIG (reference sequence). With 4 bases removed from V and 2 bases from J, the gap between germline ends came to 15 bases. The CDR3 coding sequence is TGTGCCTGGAAGTTTCAGGGTCTGGCTGGGGCCAACGTCCTGACTTTC. It codes for CAWKFQGLAGANVLTF.

This chain links TRBV19 with TRBJ2-7; 9 bases fit TRBD1. The V segment lost 6 bases and the J segment 0 bases; nucleotides outside the gene matches: 3. This CDR3 comprises 14 residues. The germline V gene has CDR1 LNHDA and CDR2 SQIVND (reference sequence). The CDR3 bases are TGTGCCAGTAGCCGACAGGGGGTCTCCTACGAGCAGTACTTC. Translating it yields CASSRQGVSYEQYF.

The chain carries TRBV19 and TRBJ2-3; 8 positions agree with TRBD1. The ends lost 7 bases at V and 5 bases at J; junction bases unmatched: 14. The CDR3 totals 16 residues. Germline lookup yields CDR1 LNHDA and CDR2 SQIVND (reference sequence). CDR3 coding DNA: TGTGCCAGTACCACCCGAGGGCAGGGGGCTAAAGATACGCAGTATTTT. Translating it yields CASTTRGQGAKDTQYF.

V is TRBV6-5 and J is TRBJ2-5, with 11 bases that match TRBD2. The CDR3 is 13 amino acids. From germline, CDR1 is MNHEY and CDR2 SVGAGI. With V trimmed by 6 bases and J by 4 bases, 1 base remained unmatched. The DNA for the CDR3 is TGTGCCAGCAGAGGGACTAGCGGAGAGACCCAGTACTTC. Translating gives CASRGTSGETQYF.

This chain uses TRBV20-1 with TRBJ2-3; D ambiguous. Trimming pared 3 bases from V and 4 bases from J, leaving 14 bases between. This CDR3 contains 14 residues. Germline-derived CDR1 and CDR2 are DFQATT and SNEGSKA (reference sequence). The CDR3 here is CSASRPASADTQYF. The CDR3 DNA follows: TGCAGTGCTAGTAGACCGGCTAGTGCAGATACGCAGTATTTT.

The rearrangement joins TRBV28 to TRBJ1-5; D perhaps matches TRBD1 (6 bases). Per germline, CDR1 MDHEN and CDR2 SYDVKM. Trimming left V 6 bases short and J 2 bases short, with 17 bases between. This CDR3 spans 16 amino acids. The CDR3 region has the DNA TGTGCCAGCAGCCCACAAACAGGGTTCGGCAATCAGCCCCAGCATTTT. Translation: CASSPQTGFGNQPQHF.

The chain carries TRBV6-2 or TRBV6-3 and TRBJ2-6, with 7 bases fitting TRBD1. J lost 3 bases, V lost 6 bases, and 14 bases had no gene match. Germline CDR1 and CDR2: MNHEY and SVGEGT. This CDR3 is 18 amino acids long. CDR3 protein: CASSTRTGVLGGANVLTF. The CDR3 region has the DNA TGTGCCAGCAGCACAAGGACAGGTGTCTTAGGTGGGGCCAACGTCCTGACTTTC.

The gene calls are TRBV6-5 and TRBJ2-7, with D possibly matching TRBD1 (6 bases). V was trimmed by 2 bases and J by 3 bases, leaving 11 bases between them. The CDR3 runs to 14 residues. Germline-derived CDR1 and CDR2 are MNHEY and SVGAGI. The CDR3: CASSYGGSFYEQYF. CDR3 DNA: TGTGCCAGCAGTTACGGGGGCAGTTTCTACGAGCAGTACTTC.

The gene calls are TRBV2 and TRBJ2-5; D may be TRBD1 (6 bases). V shed 6 bases and J shed 1 base, with 9 bases lying between them. CDR3 length equals 13 residues. Germline CDR1 and CDR2: SNHLY and FYNNEI. CDR3 sequence reads: CASRADSQETQYF. The DNA of the CDR3 is TGTGCCAGCAGGGCGGACAGCCAAGAGACCCAGTACTTC.

This clone was recorded only once. The chain couples TRBV30 to TRBJ2-6; TRBD2 matches 12 bases. This CDR3 is 21 amino acids long. V trimming: 5 bases; J trimming: 0 bases; junction bases outside the gene matches: 17. CDR1 is GTSNPN, CDR2 SVGIG, per germline (reference sequence). The CDR3 sequence: CAWVAPRLAGARSSGANVLTF. The DNA of the CDR3 is TGTGCCTGGGTAGCCCCCAGACTAGCGGGGGCGCGAAGCTCTGGGGCCAACGTCCTGACTTTC. Full variable domain (missing parts from reference TRBV30 and TRBJ2-6): SQTIHQWPATLVQPVGSPLSLECTVEGTSNPNLYWYRQAAGRGLQLLFYSVGIGQISSEVPQNLSASRPQDRQFILSSKKLLLSDSGFYLCAWVAPRLAGARSSGANVLTFGAGSRLTVL.

The chain combines TRBV19 with TRBJ1-1; D unclear. Germline V gene data show CDR1 as LNHDA and CDR2 as SQIVND (reference sequence). The CDR3 runs 12 residues. V was pared by 7 bases and J by 7 bases, with 13 bases between. The CDR3 DNA reads as TGTGCCAGTAACCAACCCCCCGGTGAAGCTTTCTTT. It codes for CASNQPPGEAFF.

This clone was seen only once. The chain has TRBV24-1 and TRBJ2-1, with TRBD1 as a possible D gene (6 bases). Per the germline V gene, CDR1 is KGHDR and CDR2 is SFDVKD. V was pared by 1 base and J by 3 bases, with 12 bases between. There are 16 residues in the CDR3. CDR3 amino acids: CATSDLGDKSYNEQFF. Here the CDR3 DNA reads TGTGCCACCAGTGATTTAGGGGACAAGAGCTACAATGAGCAGTTCTTC.

The V call is TRBV18, the J call TRBJ2-7; TRBD1 agrees at 8 bases. CDR1 is KGHSH and CDR2 is LQKENI in the germline V gene. This CDR3 contains 15 residues. V shed 3 bases, J shed 4 bases, and the junction held 8 bases outside the gene matches. In DNA, the CDR3 is TGTGCCAGCTCACCGTCCCGGGACAGGAGTTACGAGCAGTACTTC. Translating it yields CASSPSRDRSYEQYF.

V is TRBV3-1 (or the pseudogene TRBV3-2) and J is TRBJ1-2; D not certain. Per germline, CDR1 LGHDT and CDR2 YNNKEL (reference sequence). There are 12 residues in the CDR3. Trimming cost V 1 base and J 8 bases, with 8 bases left between them. The CDR3 is CASSQASRGYTF. CDR3 nucleotide sequence: TGTGCCAGCAGCCAAGCATCCAGGGGCTACACCTTC.

The V call is TRBV7-9, the J call TRBJ1-1; tentatively, D is TRBD1 (5 bases). The CDR3 contains 15 residues. V shed 3 bases and J shed 4 bases, with 15 bases lying between them. The V gene's germline CDR1 is SEHNR and CDR2 FQNEAQ (reference sequence). The DNA of the CDR3 is TGTGCCAGCAGCTTGGCGGCAGTGGGGGGCACTGAAGCTTTCTTT. It translates to CASSLAAVGGTEAFF.